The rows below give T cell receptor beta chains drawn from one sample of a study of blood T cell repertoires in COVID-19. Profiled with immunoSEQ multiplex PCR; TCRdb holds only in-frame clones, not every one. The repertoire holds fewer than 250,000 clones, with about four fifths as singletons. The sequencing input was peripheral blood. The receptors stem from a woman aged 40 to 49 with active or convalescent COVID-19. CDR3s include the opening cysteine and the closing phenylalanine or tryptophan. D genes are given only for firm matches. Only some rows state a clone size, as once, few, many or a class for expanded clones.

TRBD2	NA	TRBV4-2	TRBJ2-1	CASSLGTSGGGYNEQFF	TGTGCCAGCAGCCTCGGGACTAGCGGGGGGGGGTACAATGAGCAGTTCTTC
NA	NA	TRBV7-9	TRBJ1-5	CASSFGGDQPQHF	TGTGCCAGCAGCTTCGGGGGAGATCAGCCCCAGCATTTT
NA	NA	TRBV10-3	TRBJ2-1	CAIRQDNSYNEQFF	TGTGCCATACGACAGGACAACTCCTACAATGAGCAGTTCTTC
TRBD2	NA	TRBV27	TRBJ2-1	CASLPPAGEEQFF	TGTGCCAGCCTCCCCCCGGCGGGAGAAGAGCAGTTCTTC
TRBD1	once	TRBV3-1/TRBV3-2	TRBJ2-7	CASSQRTGAGEQYF	TGTGCCAGCAGCCAGAGGACAGGGGCCGGGGAGCAGTACTTC
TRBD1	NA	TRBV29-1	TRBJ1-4	CSVEEGTGSEKLFF	TGCAGCGTTGAAGAGGGGACAGGGTCGGAAAAACTGTTTTTT
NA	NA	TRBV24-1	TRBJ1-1	CATLDRTNTEAFF	TGTGCCACACTAGACAGGACGAACACTGAAGCTTTCTTT
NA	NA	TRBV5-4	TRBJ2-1	CASSLKWGEFSREQFF	TGTGCCAGCAGCCTCAAGTGGGGGGAGTTTTCGCGTGAGCAGTTCTTC
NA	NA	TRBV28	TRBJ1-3	CASREVIGGGRGGTAGNTIYF	TGTGCCAGCAGGGAAGTGATAGGCGGGGGGCGCGGTGGAACCGCTGGAAACACCATATATTTT
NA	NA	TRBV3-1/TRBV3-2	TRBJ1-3	CASSPRGAGGNTIYF	TGTGCCAGCAGCCCCCGGGGGGCGGGAGGAAACACCATATATTTT
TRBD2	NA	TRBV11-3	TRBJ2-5	CASSLLAGTQETQYF	TGTGCCAGCAGCCTATTAGCGGGTACCCAAGAGACCCAGTACTTC
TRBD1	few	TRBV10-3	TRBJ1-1	CAIRGQGARDTEAFF	TGTGCCATCAGGGGACAGGGGGCGCGGGACACTGAAGCTTTCTTT
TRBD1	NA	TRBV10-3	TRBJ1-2	CAISGQLGANYGYTF	TGTGCCATATCGGGACAGCTTGGGGCTAACTATGGCTACACCTTC
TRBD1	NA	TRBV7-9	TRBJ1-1	CASSMWGTGNTEAFF	TGTGCCAGCAGCATGTGGGGGACAGGGAACACTGAAGCTTTCTTT
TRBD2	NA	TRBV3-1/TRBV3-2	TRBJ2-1	CASSHGGLAVYNEQFF	TGTGCCAGCAGCCACGGGGGACTAGCTGTGTACAATGAGCAGTTCTTC
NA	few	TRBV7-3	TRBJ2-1	CASIGGEAYNEQFF	TGTGCCAGCATAGGCGGGGAAGCCTACAATGAGCAGTTCTTC
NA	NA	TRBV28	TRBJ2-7	CASSSPQVHEQYF	TGTGCCAGCAGTTCCCCACAGGTCCACGAGCAGTACTTC
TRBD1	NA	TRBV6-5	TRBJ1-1	CASTGAMNTEAFF	TGTGCCAGTACAGGGGCCATGAACACTGAAGCTTTCTTT
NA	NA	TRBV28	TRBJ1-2	CASSFHGTSRAYGYTF	TGTGCCAGCAGTTTCCATGGGACTTCACGGGCCTATGGCTACACCTTC
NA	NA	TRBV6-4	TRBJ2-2	CASSVTANTGELFF	TGTGCCAGCAGTGTTACAGCGAACACCGGGGAGCTGTTTTTT
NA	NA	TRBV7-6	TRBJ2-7	CASSSTATYEQYF	TGTGCCAGCAGCTCCACAGCTACCTACGAGCAGTACTTC
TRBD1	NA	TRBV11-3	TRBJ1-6	CASKRTGRNSPLHF	TGTGCCAGCAAGAGGACAGGGAGGAATTCACCCCTCCACTTT
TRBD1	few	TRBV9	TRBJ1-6	CASSTRTGISPLHF	TGTGCCAGCAGCACTCGGACAGGGATCTCACCCCTCCACTTT
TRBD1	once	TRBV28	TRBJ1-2	CASSETGGAFGYTF	TGTGCCAGCAGTGAAACAGGGGGCGCGTTTGGCTACACCTTC
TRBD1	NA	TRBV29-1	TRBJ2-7	CSVAPTGGSYEQYF	TGCAGCGTGGCCCCGACAGGGGGCTCCTACGAGCAGTACTTC
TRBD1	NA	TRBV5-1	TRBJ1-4	CASSFSQGANEKLFF	TGCGCCAGCAGCTTCTCACAGGGGGCTAATGAAAAACTGTTTTTT
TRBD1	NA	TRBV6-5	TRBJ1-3	CASSYSTGTAGNTIYF	TGTGCCAGCAGTTACTCGACAGGGACAGCTGGAAACACCATATATTTT
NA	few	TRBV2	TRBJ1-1	CASSRYKGGNEAFF	TGTGCCAGCAGCAGATATAAAGGCGGTAATGAAGCTTTCTTT
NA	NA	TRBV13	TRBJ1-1	CASSSRSGNTEAFF	TGTGCCAGCAGCAGCCGGTCGGGGAACACTGAAGCTTTCTTT
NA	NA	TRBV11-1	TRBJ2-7	CASSLGVEGTYEQYF	TGTGCCAGCAGCTTAGGAGTGGAGGGGACCTACGAGCAGTACTTC
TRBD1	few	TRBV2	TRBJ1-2	CASSARGLNYGYTF	TGTGCCAGCAGTGCCAGGGGGCTTAACTATGGCTACACCTTC
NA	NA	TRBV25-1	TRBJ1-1	CASSELISGRGTEAFF	TGTGCCAGCAGTGAATTAATTTCGGGGAGAGGGACTGAAGCTTTCTTT
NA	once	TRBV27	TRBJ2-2	CASSPPTTGELFF	TGTGCCAGCAGTCCGCCTACCACCGGGGAGCTGTTTTTT
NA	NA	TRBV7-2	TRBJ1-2	CASSLVWDNGYGYTF	TGTGCCAGCAGCTTAGTCTGGGACAATGGCTATGGCTACACCTTC
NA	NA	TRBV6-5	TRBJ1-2	CASRQGPNYGYTF	TGTGCCAGCAGACAGGGTCCTAACTATGGCTACACCTTC
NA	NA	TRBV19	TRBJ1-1	CASSRAMNTEAFF	TGTGCCAGTAGTAGGGCAATGAACACTGAAGCTTTCTTT
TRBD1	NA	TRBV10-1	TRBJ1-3	CASGTGAAGNTIYF	TGCGCCAGCGGCACAGGGGCGGCGGGAAACACCATATATTTT
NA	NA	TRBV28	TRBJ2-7	CASVQNTYEQYF	TGTGCCAGCGTACAGAACACCTACGAGCAGTACTTC
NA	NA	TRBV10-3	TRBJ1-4	CATGQQNEKLFF	TGTGCCACCGGACAGCAGAATGAAAAACTGTTTTTT
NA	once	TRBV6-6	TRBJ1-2	CASSSGGTFYGYTF	TGTGCCAGCAGCTCGGGGGGGACATTCTATGGCTACACCTTC
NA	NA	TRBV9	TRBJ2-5	CASSVGNTGRETQYF	TGTGCCAGCAGCGTAGGCAACACAGGGCGGGAGACCCAGTACTTC
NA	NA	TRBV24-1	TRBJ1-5	CATSDPQQGGNQPQHF	TGTGCCACCAGTGATCCTCAACAGGGAGGCAATCAGCCCCAGCATTTT
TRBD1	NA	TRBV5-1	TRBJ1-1	CASSFDRGSTLLAEAFF	TGCGCCAGCAGCTTCGACAGGGGGAGCACCCTACTCGCTGAAGCTTTCTTT
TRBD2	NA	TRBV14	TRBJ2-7	CASSQEYTSGRIYEQYF	TGTGCCAGCAGCCAAGAATATACTAGCGGGAGGATCTACGAGCAGTACTTC